This T cell receptor beta chain was sequenced in a study of blood T cell repertoires in COVID-19. About the research overall: Acute and convalescent COVID-19 samples came from the United States, Italy and Spain.

Assay used: immunoSEQ multiplex PCR; TCRdb lists only in-frame clones, some missing. This table holds 300,000 to 400,000 clones, 85% to 90% found once. Sequencing was done on a sample of PBMCs or T cells enriched from blood (not recorded which). This receptor was obtained from a woman under 40 with acute COVID-19.

The CDR3 loop reads CASSHGLAAYNEQFF. The CDR3 DNA is TGTGCCAGCAGCCACGGGCTAGCGGCGTACAATGAGCAGTTCTTC. The gene calls are TRBV14 and TRBJ2-1; TRBD2 matches 7 bases. J was trimmed by 4 bases and V by 3 bases; bases with no gene match: 6. This CDR3 contains 15 residues. Germline V gene data show CDR1 as SGHDN and CDR2 as FVKESK. The complete variable domain, with remaining parts taken from reference TRBV14 and TRBJ2-1, reads EAGVTQFPSHSVIEKGQTVTLRCDPISGHDNLYWYRRVMGKEIKFLLHFVKESKQDESGMPNNRFLAERTGGTYSTLKVQPAELEDSGVYFCASSHGLAAYNEQFFGPGTRLTVL.